The source of this TCR beta chain is a study of blood T cell repertoires in COVID-19. Study background: Specimens from acute and convalescent COVID-19 originated in the United States, Italy and Spain. Sources were T cells, B-cell-depleted T cells, or PBMCs; the material itself was cDNA or gDNA.

Germline V lookup: CDR1 SGHVS, CDR2 FQNEAQ. CDR3 length: 14 amino acids. Unmatched junction bases numbered 2, after V lost 3 bases and J lost 3 bases. Original handling: Nucleated cell counts were estimated from reference gene primer amplification. Data came from immunoSEQ multiplex PCR; TCRdb stores just in-frame clones and leaves some out. Clone size and the V and J calls come from that table; the DNA yielded D and trimming. Of roughly 30,000 clones listed, roughly 84% are singletons. The chain is built from TRBV7-8 and TRBJ2-1; 7 nucleotides match TRBD2. The sequence was collected from a man in his 70s with active COVID-19. The sequencing input was peripheral blood. This CDR3 reads CASSLGLYYNEQFF. For the CDR3, the DNA is TGTGCCAGCAGCTTGGGACTATACTACAATGAGCAGTTCTTC.